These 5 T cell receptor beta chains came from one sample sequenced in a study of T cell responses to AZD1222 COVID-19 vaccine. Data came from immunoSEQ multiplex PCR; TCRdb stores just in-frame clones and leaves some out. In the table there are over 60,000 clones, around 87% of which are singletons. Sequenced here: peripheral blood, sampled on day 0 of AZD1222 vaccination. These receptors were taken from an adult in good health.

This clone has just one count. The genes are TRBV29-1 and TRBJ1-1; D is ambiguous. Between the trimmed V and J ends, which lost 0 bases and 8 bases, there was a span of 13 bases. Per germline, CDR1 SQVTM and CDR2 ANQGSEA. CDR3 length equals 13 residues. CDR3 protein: CSVEESGVGEAFF. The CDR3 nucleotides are TGCAGCGTTGAAGAGTCTGGGGTGGGGGAAGCTTTCTTT.

CDR3 sequence reads: CASARDSATDTQYF. In DNA form, the CDR3 reads TGTGCCAGCGCCCGGGACAGTGCCACAGATACGCAGTATTTT. This sequence joins TRBV11-2 and TRBJ2-3; 7 bases line up with TRBD1. Germline lookup yields CDR1 SGHAT and CDR2 FQNNGV. The length of the CDR3 is 14 residues. The trim removed 8 bases at V and 2 bases at J, leaving 7 bases unmatched.

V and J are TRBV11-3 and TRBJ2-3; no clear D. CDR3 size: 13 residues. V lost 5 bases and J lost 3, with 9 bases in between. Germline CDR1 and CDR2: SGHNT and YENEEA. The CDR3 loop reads CASSKNPTDTQYF. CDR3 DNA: TGTGCCAGCAGCAAGAACCCGACAGATACGCAGTATTTT. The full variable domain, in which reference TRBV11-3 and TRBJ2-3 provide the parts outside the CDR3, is EAGVVQSPRYKIIEKKQPVAFWCNPISGHNTLYWYLQNLGQGPELLIRYENEEAVDDSQLPKDRFSAERLKGVDSTLKIQPAELGDSAVYLCASSKNPTDTQYFGPGTRLTVL.

CDR3 loop: CASSLVIGGELFF. CDR3 bases: TGTGCCAGCAGCTTGGTAATAGGAGGGGAGCTGTTTTTT. The genes are TRBV5-6 and TRBJ2-2; no firm D call. The CDR3 is made up of 13 amino acids. Trimming shortened V by 0 bases and J by 8 bases, and 8 bases separated the two germline ends. Per germline, CDR1 SGHDT and CDR2 YYEEEE.

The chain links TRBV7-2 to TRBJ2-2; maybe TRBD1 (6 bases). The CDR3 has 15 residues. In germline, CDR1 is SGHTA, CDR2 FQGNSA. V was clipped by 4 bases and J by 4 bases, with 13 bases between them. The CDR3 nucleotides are TGTGCCAGCAGCTCACAGGGTGGGGTCACCGGGGAGCTGTTTTTT. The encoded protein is CASSSQGGVTGELFF.